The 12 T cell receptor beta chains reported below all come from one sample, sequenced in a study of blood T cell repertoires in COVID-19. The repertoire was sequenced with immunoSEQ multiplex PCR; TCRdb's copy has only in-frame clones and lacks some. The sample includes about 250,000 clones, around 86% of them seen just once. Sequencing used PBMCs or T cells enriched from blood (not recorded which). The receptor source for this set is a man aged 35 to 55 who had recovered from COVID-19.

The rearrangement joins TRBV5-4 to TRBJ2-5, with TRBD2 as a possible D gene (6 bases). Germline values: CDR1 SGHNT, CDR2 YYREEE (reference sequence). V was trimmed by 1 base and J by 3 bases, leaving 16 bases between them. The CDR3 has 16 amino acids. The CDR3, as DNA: TGTGCCAGCAGCTTGTTACTGACTAGTAGAGAAGAGACCCAGTACTTC. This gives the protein CASSLLLTSREETQYF.

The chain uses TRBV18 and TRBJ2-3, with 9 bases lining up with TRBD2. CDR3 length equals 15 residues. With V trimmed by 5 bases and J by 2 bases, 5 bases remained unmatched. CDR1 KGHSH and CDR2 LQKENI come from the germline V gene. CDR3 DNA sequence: TGTGCCAGCTCAAGGGCTAGCGGGGACACAGATACGCAGTATTTT. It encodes CASSRASGDTDTQYF. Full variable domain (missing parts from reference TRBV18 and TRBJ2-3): NAGVMQNPRHLVRRRGQEARLRCSPMKGHSHVYWYRQLPEEGLKFMVYLQKENIIDESGMPKERFSAEFPKEGPSILRIQQVVRGDSAAYFCASSRASGDTDTQYFGPGTRLTVL.

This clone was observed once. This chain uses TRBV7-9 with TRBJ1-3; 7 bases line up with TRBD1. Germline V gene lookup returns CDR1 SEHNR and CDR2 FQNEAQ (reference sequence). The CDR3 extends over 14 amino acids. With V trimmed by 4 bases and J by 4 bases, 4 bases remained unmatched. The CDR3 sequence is CASSSDRRGNTIYF. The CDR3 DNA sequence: TGTGCCAGCAGCTCGGACAGGAGGGGAAACACCATATATTTT.

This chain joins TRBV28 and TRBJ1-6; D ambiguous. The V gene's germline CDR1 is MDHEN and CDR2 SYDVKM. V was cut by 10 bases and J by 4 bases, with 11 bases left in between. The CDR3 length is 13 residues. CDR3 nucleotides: TGTGCCACCATATTTAGTTATAATTCACCCCTCCACTTT. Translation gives CATIFSYNSPLHF.

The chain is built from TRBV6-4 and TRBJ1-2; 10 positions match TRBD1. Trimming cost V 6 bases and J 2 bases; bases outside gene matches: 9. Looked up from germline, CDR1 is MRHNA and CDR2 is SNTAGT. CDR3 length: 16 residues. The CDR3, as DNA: TGTGCCAGCAGCCACTCTCCGGGACAGGGGAACTATGGCTACACCTTC. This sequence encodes CASSHSPGQGNYGYTF.

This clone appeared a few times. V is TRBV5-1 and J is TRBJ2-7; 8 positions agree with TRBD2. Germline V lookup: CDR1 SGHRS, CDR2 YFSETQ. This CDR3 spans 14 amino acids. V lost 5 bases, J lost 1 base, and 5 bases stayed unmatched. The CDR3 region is CASRGLEASYEQYF. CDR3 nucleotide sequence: TGCGCCAGCAGGGGACTAGAGGCATCCTACGAGCAGTACTTC.

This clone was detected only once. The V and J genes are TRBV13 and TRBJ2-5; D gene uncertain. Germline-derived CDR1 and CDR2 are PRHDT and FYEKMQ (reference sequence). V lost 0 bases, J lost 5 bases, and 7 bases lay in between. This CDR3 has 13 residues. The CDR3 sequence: CASSLGGSETQYF. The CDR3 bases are TGTGCCAGCAGCTTAGGGGGTAGCGAGACCCAGTACTTC.

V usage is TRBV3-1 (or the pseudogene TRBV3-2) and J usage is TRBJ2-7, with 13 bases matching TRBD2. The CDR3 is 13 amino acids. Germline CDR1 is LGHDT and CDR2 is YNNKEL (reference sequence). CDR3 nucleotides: TGTGCCAGCAGCCCGGGACTAGCGGGACCGCAGTCGGTC. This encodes CASSPGLAGPQSV.

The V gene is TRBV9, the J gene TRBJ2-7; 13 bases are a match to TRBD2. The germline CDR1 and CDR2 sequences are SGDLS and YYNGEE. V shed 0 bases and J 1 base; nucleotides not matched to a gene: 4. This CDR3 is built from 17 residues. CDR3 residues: CASSVGELAGGSYEQYF. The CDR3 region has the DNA TGTGCCAGCAGCGTAGGGGAACTAGCGGGAGGGTCCTACGAGCAGTACTTC.

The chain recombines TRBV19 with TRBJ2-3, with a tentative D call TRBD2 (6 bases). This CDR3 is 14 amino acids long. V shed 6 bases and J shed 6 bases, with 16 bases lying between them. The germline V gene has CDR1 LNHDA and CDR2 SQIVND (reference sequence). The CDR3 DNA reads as TGTGCCAGTAGCCGACTAGACGGTATGGATACGCAGTATTTT. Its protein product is CASSRLDGMDTQYF.

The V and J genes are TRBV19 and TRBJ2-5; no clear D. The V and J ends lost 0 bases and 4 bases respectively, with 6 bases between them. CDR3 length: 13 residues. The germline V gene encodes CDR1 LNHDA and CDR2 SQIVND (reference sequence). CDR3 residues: CASSIEVRETQYF. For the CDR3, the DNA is TGTGCCAGTAGTATAGAGGTGCGAGAGACCCAGTACTTC.

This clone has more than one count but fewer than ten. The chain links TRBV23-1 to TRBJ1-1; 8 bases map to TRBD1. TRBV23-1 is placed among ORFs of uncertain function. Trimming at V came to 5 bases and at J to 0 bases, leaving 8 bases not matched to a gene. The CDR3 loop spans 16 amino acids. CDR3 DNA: TGCGCCAGCAGTACAGGGGGAGAGAGAATGAACACTGAAGCTTTCTTT. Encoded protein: CASSTGGERMNTEAFF.